Sequencing of this T cell receptor (beta chain) was carried out in a study of blood T cell repertoires in COVID-19. Study overall: Sample material is recorded as cDNA or gDNA derived from T cells, B-cell-depleted T cells, or PBMCs.

Germline values: CDR1 LGHDT, CDR2 YNNKEL (reference sequence). This CDR3 has 16 amino acids. V shed 5 bases and J 8 bases; nucleotides not matched to a gene: 13. Profiled with immunoSEQ multiplex PCR; TCRdb holds only in-frame clones, not every one. The table has 250,000 to 350,000 clones, about nine tenths seen once; the top ten hold about 11%. Recruited during active infection, patients (from Seattle) were subsequently followed longitudinally. The table lists this clone with a count of one. The receptor comes from a woman in her twenties or thirties with COVID-19, enrolled during active disease. The V and J genes are TRBV3-1 (or the pseudogene TRBV3-2) and TRBJ2-2; 8 bases map to TRBD1. The sequencing sample was made of peripheral blood. This CDR3 reads CASSSSGTGGPGELFF. DNA of the CDR3: TGTGCCAGCAGCTCCTCCGGGACAGGTGGACCGGGGGAGCTGTTTTTT.